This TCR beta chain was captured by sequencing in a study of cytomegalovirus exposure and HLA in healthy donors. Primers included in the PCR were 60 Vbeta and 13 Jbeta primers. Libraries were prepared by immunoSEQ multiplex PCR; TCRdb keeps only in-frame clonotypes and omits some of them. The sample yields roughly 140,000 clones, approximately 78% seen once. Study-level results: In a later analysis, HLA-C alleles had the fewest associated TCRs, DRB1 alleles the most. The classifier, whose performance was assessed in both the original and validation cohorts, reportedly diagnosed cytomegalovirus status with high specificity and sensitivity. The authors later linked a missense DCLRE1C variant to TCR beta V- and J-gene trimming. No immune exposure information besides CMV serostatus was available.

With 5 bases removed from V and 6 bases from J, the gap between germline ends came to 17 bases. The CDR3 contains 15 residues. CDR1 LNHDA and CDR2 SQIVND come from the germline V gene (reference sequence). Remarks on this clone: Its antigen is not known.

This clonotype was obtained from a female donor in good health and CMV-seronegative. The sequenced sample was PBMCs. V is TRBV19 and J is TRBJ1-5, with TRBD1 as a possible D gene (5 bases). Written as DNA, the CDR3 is TGTGCCAGTAGTGGGGCAGGGCTGGGGGGTCAGCCCCAGCATTTT. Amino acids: CASSGAGLGGQPQHF.